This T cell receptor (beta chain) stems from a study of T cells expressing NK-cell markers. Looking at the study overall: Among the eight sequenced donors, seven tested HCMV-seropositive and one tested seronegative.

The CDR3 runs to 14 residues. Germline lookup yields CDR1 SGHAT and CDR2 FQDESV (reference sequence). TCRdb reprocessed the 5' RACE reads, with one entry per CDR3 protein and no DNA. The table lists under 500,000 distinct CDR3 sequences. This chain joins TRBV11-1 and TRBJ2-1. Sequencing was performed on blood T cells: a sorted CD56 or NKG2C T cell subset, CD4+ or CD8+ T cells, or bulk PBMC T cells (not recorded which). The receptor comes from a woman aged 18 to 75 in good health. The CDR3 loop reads CASSLDTSYNEQFF.